This paragraph covers one T cell receptor (beta chain) sequence. Its matching antigen is unknown. These data are taken from a study of T cells after yellow fever vaccination. The overall study: The fractions with low cell numbers were processed using SMART-Seq v4 Ultra Low Input. Regarding the study as a whole: The secondary response peaked faster, at day 5 versus 15, but was weaker.

Germline assignment: CDR1 SGHTA and CDR2 FQGNSA. This CDR3 comprises 16 residues. The V end lost 3 bases, the J end lost 1 base, and 15 bases lay between the germline ends. TCRdb passed the 5' RACE reads through MiXCR, listing each CDR3 protein once. Altogether 500,000 to 650,000 distinct CDR3 sequences are present, approximately 16% being singletons, with the ten largest covering 17%. The clonotype comes from a man between 18 and 35 years old who received the YFV17D yellow fever vaccine. Sequences were derived from PBMCs, sampled about 5 days after the first yellow fever vaccination. V gene TRBV7-2 combines with J gene TRBJ1-1, with D possibly TRBD1 on 5 matching bases. The CDR3 DNA follows: TGTGCCAGCAGCTTGACGATACGGGGGGGGAACACTGAAGCTTTCTTT. Protein product: CASSLTIRGGNTEAFF.